Shown below are 27 T cell receptor beta chains from a single sample sequenced in a study of monozygotic twins with inflammatory bowel disease. TCRdb reprocessed the 5' RACE reads and keeps a single row for each CDR3 protein, giving no DNA. The table lists 170,000 or so distinct CDR3 sequences, with 6.5% to 9% in the top ten. Material for sequencing was blood. These receptors were collected from a human donor with ulcerative colitis or Crohn's disease, or a healthy co-twin of an affected twin (not recorded which).

The rearrangement links TRBV5-1 to TRBJ2-3. The length of the CDR3 is 14 residues. The V gene's germline CDR1 is SGHRS and CDR2 YFSETQ. CDR3 amino acids: CASSPEDGTDTQYF.

V usage is TRBV10-3 and J usage is TRBJ1-1; TCRdb indicates TRBD1, and absent DNA this call remains unverified. Per the germline V gene, CDR1 is ENHRY and CDR2 is SYGVKD. The CDR3 runs 15 residues. CDR3 sequence: CAISDPGHMNTEAFF.

V is TRBV20-1 and J is TRBJ2-7. The CDR3 is 14 amino acids. From germline, CDR1 is DFQATT and CDR2 SNEGSKA (reference sequence). The chain's CDR3 is CSAHSLSAAYEQYF.

The chain is built from TRBV20-1 and TRBJ1-2; TCRdb selects TRBD1, and the lack of DNA leaves this call unchecked. This CDR3 has 12 amino acids. Germline lookup yields CDR1 DFQATT and CDR2 SNEGSKA (reference sequence). This chain's CDR3 is CSARTGDGGYTF.

CDR3 amino acids: CASRLTGSSYNEQFF. This rearrangement joins TRBV10-2 to TRBJ2-1; TCRdb indicates TRBD1, and absent DNA this call remains unverified. Per the germline V gene, CDR1 is WSHSY and CDR2 is SAAADI. The CDR3 sequence is 15 residues long.

The V call is TRBV6-1, the J call TRBJ1-5. CDR1 MNHNS and CDR2 SASEGT come from the germline V gene. This CDR3 contains 13 residues. The CDR3 loop is CASSSFSNQPQHF.

The V and J genes are TRBV5-1 and TRBJ1-5. This CDR3 region has 13 residues. Germline assignment: CDR1 SGHRS and CDR2 YFSETQ. This chain's CDR3 is CASSLGEDQPQHF.

The rearrangement uses TRBV10-3 and TRBJ1-5; the D call from TCRdb, TRBD1, cannot be confirmed without DNA. The CDR3 runs 14 residues. Germline CDR1 reads ENHRY; CDR2 reads SYGVKD. The CDR3: CAISVGQGDQPQHF.

The chain joins TRBV20-1 to TRBJ1-2. The CDR3 sequence is 13 residues long. Germline CDR1 DFQATT, CDR2 SNEGSKA (reference sequence). CDR3 sequence reads: CSVKLGLTYGYTF.

This rearrangement joins TRBV20-1 to TRBJ1-1; TCRdb calls TRBD1, which cannot be checked without DNA. The CDR3 has 14 amino acids. CDR1 is DFQATT and CDR2 is SNEGSKA in the germline V gene (reference sequence). The CDR3 spells CSARGDRENTEAFF.

This rearrangement joins TRBV28 to TRBJ2-7; TCRdb names TRBD2, which stays unverified in the absence of DNA. Per germline, CDR1 MDHEN and CDR2 SYDVKM. The CDR3 is 12 residues long. CDR3 residues: CASSLTVYEQYF.

This chain joins TRBV11-1 and TRBJ2-5; TCRdb's assignment of TRBD2 cannot be checked, as there is no DNA. CDR3 length: 20 residues. From germline, CDR1 is SGHAT and CDR2 FQDESV (reference sequence). This CDR3 reads CASSSDSVASGRRNQETQYF. Using reference TRBV11-1 and TRBJ2-5 for the parts outside the CDR3, the full variable domain is EAEVAQSPRYKITEKSQAVAFWCDPISGHATLYWYRQILGQGPELLVQFQDESVVDDSQLPKDRFSAERLKGVDSTLKIQPAELGDSAMYLCASSSDSVASGRRNQETQYFGPGTRLLVL.

The rearrangement uses TRBV20-1 and TRBJ2-2; as DNA is missing, the TRBD2 call by TCRdb cannot be tested. Germline CDR1 DFQATT, CDR2 SNEGSKA (reference sequence). The CDR3 is made up of 14 amino acids. The CDR3: CSARGGGVIGELFF.

This chain links TRBV7-9 with TRBJ2-2; TCRdb names TRBD2, which stays unverified in the absence of DNA. The CDR3 extends over 16 amino acids. Per the germline V gene, CDR1 is SEHNR and CDR2 is FQNEAQ (reference sequence). The chain's CDR3 is CASSLRGALNTGELFF.

The CDR3: CASTSPWPPNYGYTF. This chain connects TRBV21-1 to TRBJ1-2. TRBV21-1 is classified as a pseudogene. CDR3 length: 15 amino acids.

This chain uses TRBV10-3 with TRBJ2-5; the D call of TRBD2 rests on TCRdb alone, since no DNA is present to check it. There are 16 residues in the CDR3. Germline V gene sequence: CDR1 ENHRY, CDR2 SYGVKD. The CDR3 reads CAISGWSGGGQETQYF.

The chain couples TRBV6-2 or TRBV6-3 to TRBJ2-5; TCRdb proposes TRBD2, but this gene call is untestable without DNA. The CDR3 consists of 16 residues. Germline V gives CDR1 MNHEY, CDR2 SVGEGT. The CDR3 loop is CASSYVGVGASETQYF.

The rearrangement joins TRBV18 to TRBJ2-5; the TCRdb call, TRBD2, lacks DNA for checking. CDR1 KGHSH and CDR2 LQKENI come from the germline V gene. This CDR3 has 13 residues. CDR3 residues: CASSPNEGETQYF.

J is TRBJ1-5 and V is TRBV3-1; TCRdb proposes TRBD1, but this gene call is untestable without DNA. This CDR3 spans 14 amino acids. Germline values: CDR1 LGHDT, CDR2 YNNKEL (reference sequence). CDR3 sequence reads: CASSPSGNNQPQHF.

The V call is TRBV11-3, the J call TRBJ1-1; TCRdb outputs TRBD1, but without DNA this stays unchecked. Germline loops: CDR1 SGHNT, CDR2 YENEEA. The CDR3 consists of 13 residues. Here the CDR3 reads CASSPGQNTEAFF.

The chain employs TRBV7-2 and TRBJ1-3. There are 16 residues in the CDR3. Germline CDR1 SGHTA, CDR2 FQGNSA. CDR3: CASSLRQGEGGNTIYF.

The V gene is TRBV7-2, the J gene TRBJ2-3; as DNA is missing, the TRBD2 call by TCRdb cannot be tested. CDR1 is SGHTA, CDR2 FQGNSA, per germline. The CDR3 runs 15 residues. The CDR3 is CASSSQRGGTDTQYF.

The chain joins TRBV6-1 to TRBJ1-2; TCRdb's D call of TRBD1 is untestable without DNA. The CDR3 is made up of 16 amino acids. Germline CDR1 and CDR2: MNHNS and SASEGT. The CDR3 sequence: CASSRYRDSTNYGYTF.

CDR3 loop: CSMPGRSGIPYNEQFF. The chain has TRBV20-1 and TRBJ2-1; as DNA is missing, the TRBD1 call by TCRdb cannot be tested. CDR1 and CDR2 (germline): DFQATT, SNEGSKA (reference sequence). This CDR3 comprises 16 residues.

This sequence joins TRBV10-3 and TRBJ1-6; the TCRdb call, TRBD1, lacks DNA for checking. The CDR3 is made up of 14 amino acids. Germline assignment: CDR1 ENHRY and CDR2 SYGVKD. The CDR3 sequence is CAITEGQTNSPLHF.

CDR3 in amino acids: CAISVGHGRGTEAFF. The chain links TRBV10-3 to TRBJ1-1; TCRdb indicates TRBD1, and absent DNA this call remains unverified. The CDR3 loop spans 15 amino acids. In germline, CDR1 is ENHRY, CDR2 SYGVKD.

The chain employs TRBV4-3 and TRBJ1-2; TCRdb's assignment of TRBD1 cannot be checked, as there is no DNA. Germline CDR1 is LGHNA and CDR2 is YSLEER. The CDR3 totals 18 residues. The CDR3 sequence is CASSQDYRDILADYGYTF.